Included here is one TCR beta chain sequence, with context. Its antigen is currently unknown. Sample barcodes and UMIs were carried by the TCR alpha and TCR beta cDNA libraries that 5'RACE generated with constant-segment primers. TCRdb re-called the 5' RACE reads with MiXCR, one entry per CDR3 protein. The sample holds 250,000 or so distinct CDR3 sequences, roughly 18% seen once. The CDR3 runs to 14 residues. From germline, CDR1 is SGHDT and CDR2 YYEEEE. Trimming removed 1 base at V and 4 bases at J, with 9 bases between. This entry comes from a study of T-cell memory formation after mild COVID-19. Study-level results: In pre-infection memory, a portion of responding clones appeared, which suggested that cross-reactive memory joined.

The specimen sequenced was PBMCs or a T cell subset sorted from them (not recorded which). The rearrangement links TRBV5-6 to TRBJ1-5; no definite D call. The clonotype comes from a man aged 18 to 30 who had mild COVID-19 (a few samples of this study predate the infection). Cell type and time point are not known. This CDR3 reads CASSLLADNQPQHF. In nucleotides, the CDR3 is TGTGCCAGCAGCTTGCTGGCAGATAATCAGCCCCAGCATTTT. Filled out from reference TRBV5-6 and TRBJ1-5, the complete variable domain reads DAGVTQSPTHLIKTRGQQVTLRCSPKSGHDTVSWYQQALGQGPQFIFQYYEEEERQRGNFPDRFSGHQFPNYSSELNVNALLLGDSALYLCASSLLADNQPQHFGDGTRLSIL.